This T cell receptor (beta chain) emerged from a study of blood T cell repertoires in COVID-19. As for the study in general: The United States, Italy and Spain were the sources of the acute and convalescent COVID-19 samples.

This clone appeared a single time. Some clones are missing from TCRdb's copy, which holds only in-frame ones; the method was immunoSEQ multiplex PCR. The table has some 280,000 clones, about 82% seen once. Germline CDR1 is SGHTS and CDR2 is YDEGEE. The CDR3 has 11 amino acids. V was shortened by 7 bases and J by 7 bases, with 12 bases between the two germline ends. The chain carries TRBV5-8 and TRBJ2-7; D is unclear. The source of this sequence is a woman aged 45 to 65 with active or convalescent COVID-19. Sample: peripheral blood. CDR3 in DNA: TGTGCCAGCGCAGTCCTAGATGAGCAGTACTTC. The encoded protein is CASAVLDEQYF.